Listed below are T cell receptor beta chains from one sample, sequenced in a study of Ad26.COV2.S vaccination and SARS-CoV-2 variants. Using immunoSEQ multiplex PCR, the repertoire was profiled, and TCRdb retains in-frame clones only, with some absent. Here the sample spans some 420,000 clones, 88% being singletons. The sequencing here drew on peripheral blood, taken in a trial of Ad26.COV2.S vaccine versus placebo. All receptors derive from a person between 18 and 65 years old who received the Ad26.COV2.S COVID-19 vaccine or a placebo. Both conserved end residues are part of each CDR3. A D gene is named only where the DNA matches it firmly. Only part of the rows carry a size: once, few, many, or a class if the clone is expanded.

cdr3_nt: TGTGCCAGCAGATCTACCGGGATCAATCAGCCCCAGCATTTT
cdr3_aa: CASRSTGINQPQHF
d_call: -
clone_size: once
j_call: TRBJ1-5
v_call: TRBV28

cdr3_nt: TGTGCCAGCAGCTTAGCGAGGACAGGGGGCAGCTATGGCTACACCTTC
cdr3_aa: CASSLARTGGSYGYTF
d_call: TRBD1
clone_size: once
j_call: TRBJ1-2
v_call: TRBV7-2

cdr3_nt: TGCAGCGTTGAAGATGGAACTAGGTCCTACAATGAGCAGTTCTTC
cdr3_aa: CSVEDGTRSYNEQFF
d_call: -
clone_size: -
j_call: TRBJ2-1
v_call: TRBV29-1

cdr3_nt: TGTGCCAGCAGCTCCGGGGCCCTGGGCCTAGCCAAAAACATTCAGTACTTC
cdr3_aa: CASSSGALGLAKNIQYF
d_call: -
clone_size: -
j_call: TRBJ2-4
v_call: TRBV5-4

cdr3_nt: TGTGCCAGCAGTGTGAGCGGGGGGGACACCGGGGAGCTGTTTTTT
cdr3_aa: CASSVSGGDTGELFF
d_call: TRBD2
clone_size: -
j_call: TRBJ2-2
v_call: TRBV6-2/TRBV6-3

cdr3_nt: TGTGCCAGCAGCCTAGGGGGGGTTAGGTACGAGCAGTACTTC
cdr3_aa: CASSLGGVRYEQYF
d_call: -
clone_size: -
j_call: TRBJ2-7
v_call: TRBV13

cdr3_nt: TGTGCCAGCAGTTATGAGGGGGCTATGGACTATGGCTACACCTTC
cdr3_aa: CASSYEGAMDYGYTF
d_call: TRBD1
clone_size: -
j_call: TRBJ1-2
v_call: TRBV6-6

cdr3_nt: TGTGCCAGCAGAACATCAGGGGGCCTAAACGAAAAACTGTTTTTT
cdr3_aa: CASRTSGGLNEKLFF
d_call: TRBD1
clone_size: -
j_call: TRBJ1-4
v_call: TRBV27

cdr3_nt: TGTGCCAGCAGCCGGGGACAGGGGGAGACCCAGTACTTC
cdr3_aa: CASSRGQGETQYF
d_call: TRBD1
clone_size: -
j_call: TRBJ2-5
v_call: TRBV9

cdr3_nt: TGTGCCAGCAGCCAACAGGGAAGGATTTATGGCTACACCTTC
cdr3_aa: CASSQQGRIYGYTF
d_call: -
clone_size: -
j_call: TRBJ1-2
v_call: TRBV3-1/TRBV3-2

cdr3_nt: TGTGCCAGCAGCACCAGGGAGACTAACTATGGCTACACCTTC
cdr3_aa: CASSTRETNYGYTF
d_call: -
clone_size: once
j_call: TRBJ1-2
v_call: TRBV3-1/TRBV3-2